These 4 T cell receptor beta chains originate from one sample sequenced in a study of a mutant IDH1 vaccine in newly diagnosed glioma. Time point given: week 47, end of study. Topical imiquimod accompanied each vaccine dose, which consisted of 300 ug of mutant IDH1 20-mer peptide. TCRdb's copy holds only in-frame clones and misses some; the assay was immunoSEQ multiplex PCR. The sample has about 84,000 clones, approximately 75% seen once. These receptors are not linked to any known antigen. The source material was PBMCs, sampled from a glioma patient whose treatment included an IDH1 peptide vaccine. These receptors came from a man aged 35 to 55 with glioma.

V gene TRBV5-1 combines with J gene TRBJ2-3, with TRBD2 matching 10 bases. CDR3 length: 16 amino acids. The ends lost 3 bases at V and 3 bases at J; junction bases unmatched: 7. Per germline, CDR1 SGHRS and CDR2 YFSETQ. CDR3: CASSWRSGGTTDTQYF. As DNA, the CDR3 is TGCGCCAGCAGCTGGCGTAGCGGGGGGACGACAGATACGCAGTATTTT.

The chain is built from TRBV14 and TRBJ1-6; 8 nucleotides line up with TRBD1. Germline-derived CDR1 and CDR2 are SGHDN and FVKESK. The CDR3 length is 16 residues. J was trimmed by 10 bases and V by 4 bases; bases with no gene match: 12. Here the CDR3 DNA reads TGTGCCAGCAGCCCCCCTCGGACAGGGAGTAGGTCACCCCTCCACTTT. Residues: CASSPPRTGSRSPLHF.

The chain combines TRBV5-8 with TRBJ2-1, with D possibly called TRBD1 or TRBD2 (6 bases each). Trimming shortened V by 4 bases and J by 15 bases, and 20 bases separated the two germline ends. Germline loops: CDR1 SGHTS, CDR2 YDEGEE. This CDR3 is built from 13 residues. This CDR3 reads CASSGGPRHPWFF. CDR3 DNA sequence: TGTGCCAGCAGCGGGGGGCCGAGGCACCCGTGGTTCTTC.

CDR3 in amino acids: CATTSLTGPITDTQYF. CDR3 nucleotides: TGTGCCACCACTAGTTTAACGGGGCCGATCACAGATACGCAGTATTTT. The chain combines TRBV15 with TRBJ2-3; either TRBD1 or TRBD2 may supply D (5 bases each). The germline CDR1 and CDR2 sequences are LNHNV and YYDKDF (reference sequence). Trimming shortened V by 7 bases and J by 2 bases, and 19 bases separated the two germline ends. The length of the CDR3 is 16 residues.